This TCR beta chain was sequenced for a study of cytomegalovirus exposure and HLA in healthy donors. The overall study: The roughly 120 validation repertoires, a later analysis reported, used the same platform as the approximately 730 repertoires from the first cohort.

The V and J ends lost 4 bases and 5 bases, in that order; junction bases with no gene match: 8. Germline lookup yields CDR1 SGHNT and CDR2 YYREEE (reference sequence). The CDR3 runs to 14 residues. Whole-study results and caveats: According to a subsequent analysis, TCR clusters identified in the first cohort showed a tendency to co-occur across the approximately 120 validation repertoires. Most TCR sequences were rare, but some public TCRs occurred in many donors. According to the study, 160 or so TCR beta chains were cytomegalovirus-associated.

As concerns this clone: Its specificity is unknown.

Sequencing used immunoSEQ multiplex PCR; TCRdb keeps in-frame clones, though not all of them. The sample yields about 44,000 clones, approximately 93% seen once. Specimen: PBMCs. The rearrangement joins TRBV5-4 to TRBJ2-5, with TRBD1 identical over 7 bases. The TCR sequence derives from a woman aged 18-30 years in good health and CMV-seronegative. The CDR3 is CASSMTGFGETQYF. As DNA, the CDR3 is TGTGCCAGCAGCATGACAGGGTTTGGGGAGACCCAGTACTTC.